This T cell receptor beta chain was sequenced in a study of blood T cell repertoires in COVID-19. For the study at large: Collection of acute and convalescent COVID-19 samples took place in the United States, Italy and Spain.

Germline V CDR1 and CDR2: SGHVS, FNYEAQ. After removal of 1 base from V and 5 bases from J, the junction contained 4 bases not matched to a gene. The CDR3 sequence is 16 residues long. Recruited during active infection, patients (from Seattle) were subsequently followed longitudinally. Authors' methods: The assay estimated nucleated cells by amplifying reference gene primers. Only in-frame clones appear in the TCRdb table, and some are missing; sequencing was by immunoSEQ multiplex PCR. That table supplies the V and J calls and clone size; D and trimming were determined from the DNA. The table lists some 290,000 clones, around nine tenths of them singletons.

Sequencing was performed on peripheral blood. The receptor was derived from a woman in her 30s with COVID-19, enrolled during active disease. The chain employs TRBV7-6 and TRBJ2-2; 10 nucleotides agree with TRBD2. The CDR3 spells CASSLEAGGYTGELFF. The CDR3 nucleotides are TGTGCCAGCAGCTTAGAAGCGGGAGGGTATACCGGGGAGCTGTTTTTT. Full variable domain (remainder filled in from reference TRBV7-6 and TRBJ2-2): GAGVSQSPRYKVTKRGQDVALRCDPISGHVSLYWYRQALGQGPEFLTYFNYEAQQDKSGLPNDRFSAERPEGSISTLTIQRTEQRDSAMYRCASSLEAGGYTGELFFGEGSRLTVL.